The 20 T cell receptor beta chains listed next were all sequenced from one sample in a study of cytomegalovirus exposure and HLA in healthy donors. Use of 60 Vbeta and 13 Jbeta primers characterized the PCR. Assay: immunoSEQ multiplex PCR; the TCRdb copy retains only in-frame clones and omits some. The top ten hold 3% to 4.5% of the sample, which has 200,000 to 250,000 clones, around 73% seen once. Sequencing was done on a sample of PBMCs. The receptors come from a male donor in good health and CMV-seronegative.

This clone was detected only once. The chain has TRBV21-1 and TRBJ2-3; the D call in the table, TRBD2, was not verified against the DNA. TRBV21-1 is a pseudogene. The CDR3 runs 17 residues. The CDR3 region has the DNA TGTGCCAGCAGCAAAGATGGAAGCGGGTCTAGCACAGATACGCAGTATTTT. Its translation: CASSKDGSGSSTDTQYF.

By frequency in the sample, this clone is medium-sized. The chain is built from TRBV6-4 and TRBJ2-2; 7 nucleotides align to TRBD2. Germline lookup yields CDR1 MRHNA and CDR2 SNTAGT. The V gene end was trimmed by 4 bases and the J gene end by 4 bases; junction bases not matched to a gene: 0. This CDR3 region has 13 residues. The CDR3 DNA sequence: TGTGCCAGCAGTGGGACTAGCACCGGGGAGCTGTTTTTT. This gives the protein CASSGTSTGELFF.

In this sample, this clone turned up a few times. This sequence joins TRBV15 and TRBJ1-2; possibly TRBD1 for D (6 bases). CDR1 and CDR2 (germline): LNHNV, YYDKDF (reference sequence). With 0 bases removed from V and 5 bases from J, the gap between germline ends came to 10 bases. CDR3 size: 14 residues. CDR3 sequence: CATSRDGGAYGYTF. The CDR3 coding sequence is TGTGCCACCAGCAGAGATGGGGGGGCGTATGGCTACACCTTC. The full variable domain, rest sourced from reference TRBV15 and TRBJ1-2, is DAMVIQNPRYQVTQFGKPVTLSCSQTLNHNVMYWYQQKSSQAPKLLFHYYDKDFNNEADTPDNFQSRRPNTSFCFLDIRSPGLGDTAMYLCATSRDGGAYGYTFGSGTRLTVV.

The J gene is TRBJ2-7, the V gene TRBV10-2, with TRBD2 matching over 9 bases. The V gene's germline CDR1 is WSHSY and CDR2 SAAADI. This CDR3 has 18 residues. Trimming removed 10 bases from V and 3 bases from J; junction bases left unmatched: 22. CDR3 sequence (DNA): TGCGCCACCAGCTGGGAGCGGGAGGCCGTTGGTCCCCTCTACGAGCAGTACTTC. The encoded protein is CATSWEREAVGPLYEQYF.

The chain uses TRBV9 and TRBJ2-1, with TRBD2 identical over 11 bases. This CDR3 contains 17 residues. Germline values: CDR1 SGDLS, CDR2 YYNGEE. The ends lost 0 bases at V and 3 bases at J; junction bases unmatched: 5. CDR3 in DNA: TGTGCCAGCAGCGTAGCTGCTAGCGGGAGGTACTACAATGAGCAGTTCTTC. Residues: CASSVAASGRYYNEQFF. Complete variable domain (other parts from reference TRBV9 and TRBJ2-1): DSGVTQTPKHLITATGQRVTLRCSPRSGDLSVYWYQQSLDQGLQFLIQYYNGEERAKGNILERFSAQQFPDLHSELNLSSLELGDSALYFCASSVAASGRYYNEQFFGPGTRLTVL.

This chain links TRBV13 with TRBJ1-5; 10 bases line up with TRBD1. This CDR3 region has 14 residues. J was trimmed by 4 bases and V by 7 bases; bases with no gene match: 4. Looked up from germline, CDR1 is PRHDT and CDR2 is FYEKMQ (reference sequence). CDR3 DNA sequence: TGTGCCAGCACGGGACAGGGGAAAAATCAGCCCCAGCATTTT. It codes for CASTGQGKNQPQHF.

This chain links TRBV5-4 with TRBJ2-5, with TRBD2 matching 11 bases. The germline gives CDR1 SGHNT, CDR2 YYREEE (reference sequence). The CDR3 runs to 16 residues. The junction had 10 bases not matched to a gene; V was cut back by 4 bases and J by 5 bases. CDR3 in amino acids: CASSRGLAGFSETQYF. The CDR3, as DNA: TGTGCCAGCAGCCGCGGACTAGCGGGTTTTTCGGAGACCCAGTACTTC.

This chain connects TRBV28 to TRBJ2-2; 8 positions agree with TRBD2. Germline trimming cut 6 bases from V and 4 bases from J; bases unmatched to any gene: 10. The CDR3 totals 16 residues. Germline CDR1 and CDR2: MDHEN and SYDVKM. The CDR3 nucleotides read TGTGCCAGCAGCGATCTTACTAGCGGTATCACCGGGGAGCTGTTTTTT. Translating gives CASSDLTSGITGELFF.

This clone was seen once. CDR3 sequence (DNA): TGTGCCAGCAGCCCTGGGACAGGGCCCACAGATACGCAGTATTTT. It is translated as CASSPGTGPTDTQYF. The V and J genes are TRBV7-6 and TRBJ2-3; 9 nucleotides align to TRBD1. V trimming: 5 bases; J trimming: 2 bases; junction bases outside the gene matches: 5. The CDR3 spans 15 residues. Germline V gene data show CDR1 as SGHVS and CDR2 as FNYEAQ.

The CDR3, as DNA: TGTGCCAGCATTACCTCCGGAGGCAGGGGGAACACCATATATTTT. Translated: CASITSGGRGNTIYF. This sequence joins TRBV6-6 and TRBJ1-3; 7 bases are a match to TRBD1. Germline CDR1 reads MNHNY; CDR2 reads SVGAGI (reference sequence). Trimming cost V 7 bases and J 7 bases; bases outside gene matches: 13. The CDR3 consists of 15 residues.

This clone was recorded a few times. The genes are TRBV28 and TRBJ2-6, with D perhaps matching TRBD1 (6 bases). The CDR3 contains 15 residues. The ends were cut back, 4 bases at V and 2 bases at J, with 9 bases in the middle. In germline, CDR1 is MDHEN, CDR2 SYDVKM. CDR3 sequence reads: CASSSGVAGANVLTF. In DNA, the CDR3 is TGTGCCAGCAGTTCAGGGGTAGCTGGGGCCAACGTCCTGACTTTC.

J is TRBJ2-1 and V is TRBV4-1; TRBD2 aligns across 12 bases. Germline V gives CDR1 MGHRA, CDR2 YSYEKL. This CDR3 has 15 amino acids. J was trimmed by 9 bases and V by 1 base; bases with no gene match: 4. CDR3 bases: TGCGCCAGCAGCCAAGGACTAGCGGGAGTCGGTGAGCAGTTCTTC. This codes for CASSQGLAGVGEQFF.

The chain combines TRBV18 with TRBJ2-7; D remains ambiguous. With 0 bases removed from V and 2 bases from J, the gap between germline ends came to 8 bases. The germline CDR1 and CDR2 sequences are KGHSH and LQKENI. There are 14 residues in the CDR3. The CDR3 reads CASSPPHKTYEQYF. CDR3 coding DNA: TGTGCCAGCTCACCACCCCACAAGACCTACGAGCAGTACTTC.

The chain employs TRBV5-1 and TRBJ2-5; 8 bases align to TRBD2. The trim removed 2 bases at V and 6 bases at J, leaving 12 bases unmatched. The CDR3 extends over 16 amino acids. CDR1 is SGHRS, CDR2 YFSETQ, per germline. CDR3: CASSFRASGLPQTQYF. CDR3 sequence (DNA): TGCGCCAGCAGCTTTCGGGCTAGCGGGCTCCCCCAGACCCAGTACTTC.

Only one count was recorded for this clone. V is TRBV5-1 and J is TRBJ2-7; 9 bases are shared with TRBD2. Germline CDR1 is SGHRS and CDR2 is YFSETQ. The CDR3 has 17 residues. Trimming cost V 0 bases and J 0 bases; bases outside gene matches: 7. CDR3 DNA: TGCGCCAGCAGCTTGGTGTCTAGCGGGAAGAGCTCCTACGAGCAGTACTTC. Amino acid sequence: CASSLVSSGKSSYEQYF.

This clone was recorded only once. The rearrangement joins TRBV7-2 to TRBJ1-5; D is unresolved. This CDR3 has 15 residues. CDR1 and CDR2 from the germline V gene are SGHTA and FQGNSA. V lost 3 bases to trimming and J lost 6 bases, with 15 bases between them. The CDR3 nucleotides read TGTGCCAGCAGCTTGGACTCGGTTTTAGGTCAGCCCCAGCATTTT. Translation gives CASSLDSVLGQPQHF.

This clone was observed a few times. In DNA, the CDR3 is TGTGCCAGCAGCCCCAGGGGTCCCTATGGCTACACCTTC. This translates into CASSPRGPYGYTF. The rearrangement joins TRBV27 to TRBJ1-2; TRBD1 might be the D (6 bases). V was clipped by 6 bases and J by 4 bases, with 12 bases between them. The CDR3 runs 13 residues. From germline, CDR1 is MNHEY and CDR2 SMNVEV (reference sequence).

Here the CDR3 reads CSAQANTYEQYF. The CDR3 bases are TGCAGCGCCCAGGCCAATACCTACGAGCAGTACTTC. The chain employs TRBV29-1 and TRBJ2-7, with no clear D. Deletions cut 7 bases from V and 2 bases from J, with 12 bases between. The CDR3 length is 12 residues. From germline, CDR1 is SQVTM and CDR2 ANQGSEA.

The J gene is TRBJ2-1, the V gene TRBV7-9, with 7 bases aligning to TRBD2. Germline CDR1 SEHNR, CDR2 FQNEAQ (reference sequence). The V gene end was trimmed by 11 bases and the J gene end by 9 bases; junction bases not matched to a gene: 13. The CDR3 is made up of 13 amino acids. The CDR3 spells CALRMGGKGEQFF. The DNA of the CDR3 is TGTGCCCTACGAATGGGAGGGAAGGGTGAGCAGTTCTTC. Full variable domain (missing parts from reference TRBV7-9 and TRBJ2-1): DTGVSQNPRHKITKRGQNVTFRCDPISEHNRLYWYRQTLGQGPEFLTYFQNEAQLEKSRLLSDRFSAERPKGSFSTLEIQRTEQGDSAMYLCALRMGGKGEQFFGPGTRLTVL.

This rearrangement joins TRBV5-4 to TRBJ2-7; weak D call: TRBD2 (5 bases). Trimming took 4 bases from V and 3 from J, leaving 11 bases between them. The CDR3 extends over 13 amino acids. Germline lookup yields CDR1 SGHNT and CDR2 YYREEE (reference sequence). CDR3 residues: CASSQNGNYEQYF. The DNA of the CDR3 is TGTGCCAGCAGCCAAAACGGGAACTACGAGCAGTACTTC. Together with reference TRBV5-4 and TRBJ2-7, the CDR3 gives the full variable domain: ETGVTQSPTHLIKTRGQQVTLRCSSQSGHNTVSWYQQALGQGPQFIFQYYREEENGRGNFPPRFSGLQFPNYSSELNVNALELDDSALYLCASSQNGNYEQYFGPGTRLTVT.